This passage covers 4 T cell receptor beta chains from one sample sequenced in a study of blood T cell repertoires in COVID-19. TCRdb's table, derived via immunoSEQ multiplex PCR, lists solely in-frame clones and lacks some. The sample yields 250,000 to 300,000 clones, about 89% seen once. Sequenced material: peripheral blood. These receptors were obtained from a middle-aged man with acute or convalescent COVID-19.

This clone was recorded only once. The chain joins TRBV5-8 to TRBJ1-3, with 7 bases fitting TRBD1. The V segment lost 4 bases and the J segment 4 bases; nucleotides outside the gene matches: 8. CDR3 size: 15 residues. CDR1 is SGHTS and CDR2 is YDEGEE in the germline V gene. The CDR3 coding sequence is TGTGCCAGCAGCCGGGACAGTCACTTGGGAAACACCATATATTTT. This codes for CASSRDSHLGNTIYF.

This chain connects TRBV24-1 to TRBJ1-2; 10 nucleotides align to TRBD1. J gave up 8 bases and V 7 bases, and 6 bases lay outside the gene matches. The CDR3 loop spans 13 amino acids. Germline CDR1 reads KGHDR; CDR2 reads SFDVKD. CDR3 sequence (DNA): TGTGCCACCAGGGGTACGGGACAGGGGGGCTACACCTTC. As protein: CATRGTGQGGYTF.

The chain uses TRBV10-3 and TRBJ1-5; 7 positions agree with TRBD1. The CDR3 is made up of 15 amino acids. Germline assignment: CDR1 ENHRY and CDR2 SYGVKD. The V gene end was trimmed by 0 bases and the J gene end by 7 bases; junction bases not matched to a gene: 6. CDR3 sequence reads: CAISESGQGGQPQHF. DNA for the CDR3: TGTGCCATCAGTGAGTCCGGGCAGGGGGGCCAGCCCCAGCATTTT.

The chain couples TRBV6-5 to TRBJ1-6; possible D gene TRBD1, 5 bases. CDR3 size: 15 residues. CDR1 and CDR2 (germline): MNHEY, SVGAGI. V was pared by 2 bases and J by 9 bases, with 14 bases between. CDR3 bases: TGTGCCAGCAGTTACGATCCAGGGTTGGGTTCACCCCTCCACTTT. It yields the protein CASSYDPGLGSPLHF.